Sequencing of this T cell receptor (beta chain) was carried out in a study of blood T cell repertoires in COVID-19. Study overall: Specimens from acute and convalescent COVID-19 originated in the United States, Italy and Spain. PBMCs, B-cell-depleted T cells, or T cells were the source of the cDNA or gDNA that made up the material.

Source study methods: Estimation of nucleated cell counts relied on the amplification of reference gene primers. Clones were sequenced by immunoSEQ multiplex PCR, and TCRdb holds only the in-frame ones, with some missing. D and trimming were read from the DNA, whereas the V and J calls and clone size are those reported in that table. The sample includes about 50,000 clones, around 86% of them seen just once. Patients in Seattle were enrolled during active infection, then followed longitudinally. Sequenced sample: peripheral blood. The TCR sequence derives from a woman aged 80 or over with COVID-19, enrolled during active disease.

This CDR3 is CASSLLGQRYTF. Here the CDR3 DNA reads TGTGCCAGCAGCTTACTCGGACAGCGCTACACCTTC. The chain recombines TRBV13 with TRBJ1-2; the D gene is possibly TRBD1 (6 bases). This CDR3 spans 12 amino acids. Trimming pared 2 bases from V and 9 bases from J, leaving 10 bases between. CDR1 PRHDT and CDR2 FYEKMQ come from the germline V gene (reference sequence).